This TCR beta chain was retrieved from a study of blood T cell repertoires in COVID-19. On the study more broadly: Italy, Spain and the United States were the sources of the convalescent and acute COVID-19 samples.

This clone turned up a few times. Authors' analysis steps: Scientists estimated how many nucleated cells there were by amplifying reference gene primers. Clones were sequenced by immunoSEQ multiplex PCR, and TCRdb holds only the in-frame ones, with some missing. The D gene and trimming were derived from the DNA, and the V and J assignments and clone size from that table. The sample lists roughly 290,000 clones, 86% occurring once. The sample was peripheral blood. This TCR came from a woman under 40 who had recovered from COVID-19.

CDR3 bases: TGTGCCAGCAGCCAAAGGACTAGCGGGAGTCGGGAGACCCAGTACTTC. This gives the protein CASSQRTSGSRETQYF. V usage is TRBV4-2 and J usage is TRBJ2-5, with 13 bases fitting TRBD2. Per the germline V gene, CDR1 is LGHNA and CDR2 is YNFKEQ. This CDR3 is built from 16 residues. V dropped 2 bases and J dropped 5; count of bases not matched to a gene: 5.